The 28 T cell receptor beta chains below were found in one sample sequenced in a study of T cell changes during pregnancy in multiple sclerosis. Sequencing was performed with immunoSEQ multiplex PCR; in TCRdb, only in-frame clones are kept and a portion is missing. The data show fewer than 80,000 clones, 89% seen once. The sample was peripheral blood, taken in the first trimester of pregnancy. These receptors came from a female donor in good health, enrolled as a control in a pregnancy study.

J is TRBJ2-3 and V is TRBV6-5; TRBD1 agrees at 9 bases. This CDR3 comprises 15 residues. With 2 bases clipped from V and 0 bases from J, the junction kept 0 bases outside the gene matches. CDR1 and CDR2 (germline): MNHEY, SVGAGI. CDR3 DNA sequence: TGTGCCAGCAGTTACGGGACAGGGAGCACAGATACGCAGTATTTT. Amino acids: CASSYGTGSTDTQYF.

The J gene is TRBJ2-3, the V gene TRBV11-1, with TRBD2 identical over 8 bases. This CDR3 is built from 16 residues. Germline CDR1 SGHAT, CDR2 FQDESV (reference sequence). Losses at the gene ends were 6 bases for V and 5 bases for J; bases not matched to a gene: 13. CDR3 bases: TGTGCCAGCAGTTTTTTCGGTCGGGGGGGCCGAGATACGCAGTATTTT. It specifies CASSFFGRGGRDTQYF.

The chain employs TRBV5-8 and TRBJ2-2; 7 bases match TRBD1. The germline V gene encodes CDR1 SGHTS and CDR2 YDEGEE. The CDR3 is 13 residues long. Unmatched junction bases numbered 5, after V lost 6 bases and J lost 6 bases. CDR3 loop: CASTHRGPGELFF. CDR3 sequence (DNA): TGTGCCAGCACCCACAGGGGACCCGGGGAGCTGTTTTTT.

This rearrangement joins TRBV18 to TRBJ1-1, with D perhaps TRBD1 (5 bases). The CDR3 has 13 residues. V lost 1 base to trimming and J lost 5 bases, with 8 bases between them. CDR1 is KGHSH and CDR2 is LQKENI in the germline V gene. The CDR3, as DNA: TGTGCCAGCTCACCACTGGGGCAAACTGAAGCTTTCTTT. It is translated as CASSPLGQTEAFF.

This rearrangement joins TRBV6-6 to TRBJ1-6; 7 bases fit TRBD1. CDR3 length: 15 amino acids. V shed 6 bases, J shed 3 bases, and the junction held 5 bases outside the gene matches. Germline-derived CDR1 and CDR2 are MNHNY and SVGAGI (reference sequence). The CDR3 is CASSPRDSYNSPLHF. The CDR3 DNA reads as TGTGCCAGCAGCCCCCGGGACAGCTATAATTCACCCCTCCACTTT.

The V call is TRBV28, the J call TRBJ1-4, with D possibly TRBD1 on 5 matching bases. V was clipped by 7 bases and J by 3 bases, with 15 bases between them. The germline gives CDR1 MDHEN, CDR2 SYDVKM. CDR3 length equals 15 residues. The CDR3 protein is CASTWGGRANEKLFF. The DNA of the CDR3 is TGTGCCAGCACCTGGGGCGGCAGGGCTAATGAAAAACTGTTTTTT.

J is TRBJ2-7 and V is TRBV29-1, with a weak D call TRBD1 (6 bases). Germline CDR1 SQVTM, CDR2 ANQGSEA. Between the trimmed V and J ends, which lost 4 bases and 2 bases, there was a span of 15 bases. The CDR3 consists of 14 residues. The CDR3 DNA sequence: TGCAGCGTTGGGAATTGGAAGGGGGCCTACGAGCAGTACTTC. The encoded protein is CSVGNWKGAYEQYF.

The V call is TRBV11-2, the J call TRBJ1-3; D perhaps matches TRBD1 (6 bases). V was clipped by 3 bases and J by 6 bases, with 9 bases between them. Germline V lookup: CDR1 SGHAT, CDR2 FQNNGV. This CDR3 spans 13 amino acids. The CDR3 here is CASSLNRENTIYF. As DNA, the CDR3 is TGTGCCAGCAGCTTGAACAGGGAAAACACCATATATTTT.

Points on this clone: One end of the junction fails to match germline, which may point to a read error. The chain combines TRBV7-7 with TRBJ2-2; 7 positions agree with TRBD1. This CDR3 contains 14 residues. From germline, CDR1 is SSHAT and CDR2 FNYEAQ (reference sequence). The CDR3 sequence is CASSPQGHTGELFF. DNA of the CDR3: TGTGCTAGCAGCCCACAGGGGCACACCGGGGAGCTGTTTTTT.

V gene TRBV28 combines with J gene TRBJ2-1; TRBD2 matches at 12 bases. The germline gives CDR1 MDHEN, CDR2 SYDVKM. Trimming at V came to 6 bases and at J to 0 bases, leaving 12 bases not matched to a gene. This CDR3 contains 19 residues. For the CDR3, the DNA is TGTGCCAGCAGCCCGTTTGGGACTAGCGGGTTGAGCTCCTACAATGAGCAGTTCTTC. The encoded protein is CASSPFGTSGLSSYNEQFF.

The rearrangement links TRBV20-1 to TRBJ2-5; D not certain. Per the germline V gene, CDR1 is DFQATT and CDR2 is SNEGSKA (reference sequence). Trimming removed 4 bases from V and 5 bases from J, with 8 bases in between. This CDR3 contains 11 residues. DNA of the CDR3: TGCAGTGCTACGGAGAGCGAGACCCAGTACTTC. Amino acids: CSATESETQYF.

The chain's CDR3 is CAISAAGTGSYEQYF. The CDR3 nucleotides are TGTGCCATCAGTGCCGCCGGGACTGGATCCTACGAGCAGTACTTC. J is TRBJ2-7 and V is TRBV10-3; D may be TRBD2 (6 bases). Deletions cut 4 bases from V and 1 base from J, with 14 bases between. The CDR3 covers 15 residues. CDR1 and CDR2 from the germline V gene are ENHRY and SYGVKD.

V is TRBV18 and J is TRBJ1-3, with a tentative D call TRBD1 (5 bases). The CDR3 covers 16 residues. Per germline, CDR1 KGHSH and CDR2 LQKENI. V was trimmed by 3 bases and J by 2 bases, leaving 14 bases between them. The CDR3 loop is CASSPPGNLAGNTIYF. The DNA for the CDR3 is TGTGCCAGCTCACCCCCAGGGAACCTCGCTGGAAACACCATATATTTT.

The gene calls are TRBV5-4 and TRBJ2-7; 9 nucleotides line up with TRBD1. Germline CDR1 reads SGHNT; CDR2 reads YYREEE (reference sequence). The V segment lost 2 bases and the J segment 3 bases; nucleotides outside the gene matches: 3. The CDR3 sequence is 14 residues long. In DNA form, the CDR3 reads TGTGCCAGCAGCTTTCCGGGACAGGGCTACGAGCAGTACTTC. Amino acid sequence: CASSFPGQGYEQYF.

The chain is built from TRBV5-6 and TRBJ1-4; tentatively, D is TRBD1 (6 bases). The germline V gene has CDR1 SGHDT and CDR2 YYEEEE. This CDR3 is 14 amino acids long. The V and J ends lost 0 bases and 7 bases respectively, with 10 bases between them. The CDR3 DNA is TGTGCCAGCAGCTTGGGACAGACAGGTGAAAAACTGTTTTTT. Amino acids: CASSLGQTGEKLFF. Full variable domain (remainder filled in from reference TRBV5-6 and TRBJ1-4): DAGVTQSPTHLIKTRGQQVTLRCSPKSGHDTVSWYQQALGQGPQFIFQYYEEEERQRGNFPDRFSGHQFPNYSSELNVNALLLGDSALYLCASSLGQTGEKLFFGSGTQLSVL.

The V gene is TRBV19, the J gene TRBJ2-7, with 8 bases matching TRBD1. Germline V gene data show CDR1 as LNHDA and CDR2 as SQIVND (reference sequence). This CDR3 has 13 amino acids. The J segment lost 4 bases and the V segment lost 6 bases, leaving 5 bases of the junction unmatched. The CDR3 DNA reads TGTGCCAGTAGCCTCGACAGGGGATACGAGCAGTACTTC. It codes for CASSLDRGYEQYF.

In the case of this clone: Different DNA sequences within this sample yield the same CDR3. The chain is built from TRBV30 and TRBJ1-5; no clear D gene. Germline V CDR1 and CDR2: GTSNPN, SVGIG (reference sequence). There are 14 residues in the CDR3. V gave up 3 bases and J gave up 0 bases, with 9 bases separating them. The CDR3 nucleotides are TGTGCCTGGAGCGGACTGTTTAGCAATCAGCCCCAGCATTTT. Its protein is CAWSGLFSNQPQHF.

The chain combines TRBV11-3 with TRBJ2-3; D call uncertain. Trimming removed 1 base at V and 0 bases at J, with 5 bases between. Germline values: CDR1 SGHNT, CDR2 YENEEA. CDR3 length equals 14 residues. CDR3 DNA: TGTGCCAGCAGCTTAGGAGGAAGCACAGATACGCAGTATTTT. This sequence encodes CASSLGGSTDTQYF.

The V and J genes are TRBV7-9 and TRBJ2-2, with D perhaps matching TRBD1 (7 bases). V lost 5 bases to trimming and J lost 6 bases, with 22 bases between them. This CDR3 is built from 17 residues. CDR1 is SEHNR and CDR2 is FQNEAQ in the germline V gene (reference sequence). This chain's CDR3 is CASSQGDEGGIAGELFF. The CDR3 nucleotides read TGTGCCAGCAGCCAGGGGGATGAAGGAGGGATCGCCGGGGAGCTGTTTTTT.

The chain recombines TRBV5-1 with TRBJ2-1, with 10 bases aligning to TRBD2. Losses at the gene ends were 4 bases for V and 6 bases for J; bases not matched to a gene: 7. The CDR3 covers 15 residues. Germline V CDR1 and CDR2: SGHRS, YFSETQ. The CDR3: CASSPSVAGGNEQFF. DNA of the CDR3: TGCGCCAGCAGCCCGTCGGTAGCGGGGGGCAATGAGCAGTTCTTC. Supplemented by reference TRBV5-1 and TRBJ2-1, the full variable domain reads KAGVTQTPRYLIKTRGQQVTLSCSPISGHRSVSWYQQTPGQGLQFLFEYFSETQRNKGNFPGRFSGRQFSNSRSEMNVSTLELGDSALYLCASSPSVAGGNEQFFGPGTRLTVL.

Regarding this clone: Other DNA sequences in this sample translate to the same CDR3. The chain is built from TRBV2 and TRBJ2-7; a weak D match, TRBD1 (5 bases). CDR3 size: 14 residues. Germline V gene data show CDR1 as SNHLY and CDR2 as FYNNEI. V was pared by 2 bases and J by 2 bases, with 10 bases between. In DNA, the CDR3 is TGTGCCAGCAGTGAACAGGGCGAGACCTACGAGCAGTACTTC. This codes for CASSEQGETYEQYF.

This sequence joins TRBV5-8 and TRBJ2-2, with D maybe TRBD2 (6 bases). Germline V gene data show CDR1 as SGHTS and CDR2 as YDEGEE. This CDR3 comprises 14 residues. Trimming shortened V by 6 bases and J by 7 bases, and 16 bases separated the two germline ends. The CDR3 sequence: CASNVGLTHGELFF. The DNA of the CDR3 is TGTGCCAGCAACGTGGGACTCACTCACGGGGAGCTGTTTTTT.

V gene TRBV7-2 combines with J gene TRBJ2-1; possibly TRBD2 for D (5 bases). This CDR3 has 15 residues. Germline V gene sequence: CDR1 SGHTA, CDR2 FQGNSA. Trimming removed 1 base at V and 8 bases at J, with 15 bases between. Here the CDR3 reads CASSLESREFDEQFF. The CDR3 DNA is TGTGCCAGCAGCTTAGAATCAAGGGAGTTCGATGAGCAGTTCTTC.

The J gene is TRBJ1-5, the V gene TRBV2; D remains unclear. In germline, CDR1 is SNHLY, CDR2 FYNNEI. The CDR3 runs to 14 residues. With 4 bases removed from V and 2 bases from J, the gap between germline ends came to 9 bases. The CDR3 DNA sequence: TGTGCCAGCAGTGCCTTGTTTGGCAATCAGCCCCAGCATTTT. Translating gives CASSALFGNQPQHF.

This clone came up a few times. J is TRBJ2-2 and V is TRBV7-9; TRBD2 aligns across 9 bases. Trimming cost V 3 bases and J 0 bases; bases outside gene matches: 5. The CDR3 has 17 residues. Per the germline V gene, CDR1 is SEHNR and CDR2 is FQNEAQ (reference sequence). The CDR3 bases are TGTGCCAGCAGCTTCCCAGCGGGGGGATCGAACACCGGGGAGCTGTTTTTT. Its translation is CASSFPAGGSNTGELFF.

In this sample, this clone turned up once. The genes are TRBV5-8 and TRBJ2-2; possible D gene TRBD2, 6 bases. Deletions cut 1 base from V and 6 bases from J, with 16 bases between. The length of the CDR3 is 16 residues. Germline lookup yields CDR1 SGHTS and CDR2 YDEGEE. In nucleotides, the CDR3 is TGTGCCAGCAGCTTGTCGCGGCTAGCGAGCCCCGGGGAGCTGTTTTTT. Translation gives CASSLSRLASPGELFF.

This chain connects TRBV5-1 to TRBJ1-6, with TRBD1 as a possible D gene (5 bases). The germline CDR1 and CDR2 sequences are SGHRS and YFSETQ. The CDR3 consists of 16 residues. The V end was cut by 3 bases, the J end by 9 bases, with 19 bases between. CDR3 in amino acids: CASSSSWEGALSPLHF. The CDR3, as DNA: TGCGCCAGCAGCTCCTCGTGGGAAGGGGCTCTTTCACCCCTCCACTTT.

The V call is TRBV6-1, the J call TRBJ2-7; TRBD1 aligns across 9 bases. This CDR3 has 15 amino acids. CDR1 MNHNS and CDR2 SASEGT come from the germline V gene. J gave up 6 bases and V 4 bases, and 10 bases lay outside the gene matches. Written as DNA, the CDR3 is TGTGCCAGCAGTGGAACCGGGACAGGGTCGTCCGAGCAGTACTTC. Translating gives CASSGTGTGSSEQYF.